Here is one T cell receptor (beta chain) with its context. Its antigen remains unknown. Described time point: recipient sample about 28 days before transplant, after cytoreduction. Libraries were prepared by immunoSEQ multiplex PCR; TCRdb keeps only in-frame clonotypes and omits some of them. The sample contains 65,000 to 80,000 clones, 96% of which appear only once. The data derive from a study of T cell clonotyping in hematopoietic cell transplantation. Notes on the study in general: Higher Inverse Simpson Index values in graft donor and pretransplant recipient predicted broader posttransplant TCR diversity.

This receptor was taken from a woman between 45 and 60 years old with acute myeloid leukemia. Some clones in this sample may be carry-over from other donors' samples. Material: peripheral blood mononuclear cells, obtained before stem cell transplant.

Written as DNA, the CDR3 is TGTGCCTGGAGTGAACAGGGAGTTAGATCACCCCTCCACTTT. As protein: CAWSEQGVRSPLHF. This chain connects TRBV30 to TRBJ1-6, with TRBD1 as a possible D gene (6 bases). From germline, CDR1 is GTSNPN and CDR2 SVGIG (reference sequence). Trimming shortened V by 1 base and J by 10 bases, and 14 bases separated the two germline ends. There are 14 residues in the CDR3.